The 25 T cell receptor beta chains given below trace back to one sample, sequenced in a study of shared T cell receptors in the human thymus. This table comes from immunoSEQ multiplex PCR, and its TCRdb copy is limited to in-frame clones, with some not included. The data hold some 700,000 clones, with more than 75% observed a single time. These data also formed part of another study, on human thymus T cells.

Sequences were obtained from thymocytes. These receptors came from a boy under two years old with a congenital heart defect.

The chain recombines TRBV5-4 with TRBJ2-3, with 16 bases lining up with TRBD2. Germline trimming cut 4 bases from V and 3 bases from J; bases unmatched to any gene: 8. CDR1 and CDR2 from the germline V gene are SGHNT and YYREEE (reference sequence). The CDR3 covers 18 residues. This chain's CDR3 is CASSPGLAGGPWTDTQYF. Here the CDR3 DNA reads TGTGCCAGCAGCCCGGGACTAGCGGGAGGGCCGTGGACAGATACGCAGTATTTT.

CDR3 DNA: TGTGCCAGCAGTCCCCTAGCGGGAGAGGCAGATACGCAGTATTTT. Protein product: CASSPLAGEADTQYF. V is TRBV6-5 and J is TRBJ2-3; TRBD2 matches at 10 bases. CDR1 and CDR2 from the germline V gene are MNHEY and SVGAGI. The V segment lost 5 bases and the J segment 4 bases; nucleotides outside the gene matches: 6. The CDR3 sequence is 15 residues long.

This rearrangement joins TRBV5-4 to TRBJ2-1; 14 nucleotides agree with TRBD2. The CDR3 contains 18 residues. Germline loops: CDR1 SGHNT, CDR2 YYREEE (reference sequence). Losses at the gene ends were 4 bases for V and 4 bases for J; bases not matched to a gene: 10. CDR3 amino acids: CASSPGLAGELGYNEQFF. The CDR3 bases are TGTGCCAGCAGCCCGGGACTAGCGGGAGAGCTCGGATACAATGAGCAGTTCTTC.

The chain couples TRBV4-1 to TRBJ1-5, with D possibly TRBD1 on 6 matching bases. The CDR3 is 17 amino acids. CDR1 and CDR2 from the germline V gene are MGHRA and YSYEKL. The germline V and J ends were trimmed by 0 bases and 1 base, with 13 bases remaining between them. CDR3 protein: CASSQDMCQGSNQPQHF. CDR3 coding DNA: TGCGCCAGCAGCCAAGATATGTGCCAGGGGAGCAATCAGCCCCAGCATTTT.

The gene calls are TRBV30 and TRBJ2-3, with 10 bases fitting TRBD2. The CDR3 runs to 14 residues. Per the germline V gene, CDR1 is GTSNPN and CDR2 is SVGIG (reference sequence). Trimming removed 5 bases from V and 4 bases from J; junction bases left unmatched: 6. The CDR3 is CAWASGLAADTQYF. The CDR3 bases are TGTGCCTGGGCAAGCGGACTAGCGGCAGATACGCAGTATTTT. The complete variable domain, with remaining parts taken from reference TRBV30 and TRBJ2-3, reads SQTIHQWPATLVQPVGSPLSLECTVEGTSNPNLYWYRQAAGRGLQLLFYSVGIGQISSEVPQNLSASRPQDRQFILSSKKLLLSDSGFYLCAWASGLAADTQYFGPGTRLTVL.

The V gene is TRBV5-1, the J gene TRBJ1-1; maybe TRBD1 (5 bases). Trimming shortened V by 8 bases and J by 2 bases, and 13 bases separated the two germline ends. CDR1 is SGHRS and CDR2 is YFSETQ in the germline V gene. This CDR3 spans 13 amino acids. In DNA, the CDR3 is TGCGCCAGTGGAGTAGACAGAAACACTGAAGCTTTCTTT. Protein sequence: CASGVDRNTEAFF.

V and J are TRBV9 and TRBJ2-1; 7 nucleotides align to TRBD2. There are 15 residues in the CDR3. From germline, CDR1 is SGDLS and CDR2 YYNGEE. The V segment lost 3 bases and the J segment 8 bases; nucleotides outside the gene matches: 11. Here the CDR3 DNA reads TGTGCCAGCAGCGCACCGGGACTACCGCCCCATGAGCAGTTCTTC. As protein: CASSAPGLPPHEQFF.

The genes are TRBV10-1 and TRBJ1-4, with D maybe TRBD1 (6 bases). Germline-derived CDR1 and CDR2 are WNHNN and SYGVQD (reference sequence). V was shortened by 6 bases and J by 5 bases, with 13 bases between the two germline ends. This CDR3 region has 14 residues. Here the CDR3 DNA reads TGCGCCAGCAGGAGGGGGGGATTAAATGAAAAACTGTTTTTT. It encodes CASRRGGLNEKLFF.

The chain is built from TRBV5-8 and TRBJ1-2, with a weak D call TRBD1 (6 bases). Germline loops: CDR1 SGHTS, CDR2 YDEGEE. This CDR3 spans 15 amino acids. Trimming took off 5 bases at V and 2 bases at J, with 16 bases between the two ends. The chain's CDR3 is CASSKRQVGNYGYTF. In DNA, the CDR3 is TGTGCCAGCAGTAAACGACAGGTCGGAAACTATGGCTACACCTTC. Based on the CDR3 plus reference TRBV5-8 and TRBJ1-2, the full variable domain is EAGVTQSPTHLIKTRGQQATLRCSPISGHTSVYWYQQALGLGLQFLLWYDEGEERNRGNFPPRFSGRQFPNYSSELNVNALELEDSALYLCASSKRQVGNYGYTFGSGTRLTVV.

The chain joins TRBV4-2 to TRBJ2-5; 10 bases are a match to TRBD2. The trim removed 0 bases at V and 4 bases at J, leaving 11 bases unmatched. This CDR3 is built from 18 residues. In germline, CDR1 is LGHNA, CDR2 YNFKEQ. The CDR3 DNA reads TGTGCCAGCAGCCAAGATAATTATTCCGGGACTAGCGTAGAGACCCAGTACTTC. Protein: CASSQDNYSGTSVETQYF.

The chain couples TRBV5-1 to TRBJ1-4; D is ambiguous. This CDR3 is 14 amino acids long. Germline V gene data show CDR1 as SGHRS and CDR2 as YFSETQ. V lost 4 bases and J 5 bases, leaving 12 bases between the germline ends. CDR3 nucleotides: TGCGCCAGCAGCCCGAGACACCTGAATGAAAAACTGTTTTTT. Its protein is CASSPRHLNEKLFF. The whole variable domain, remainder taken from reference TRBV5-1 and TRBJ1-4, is KAGVTQTPRYLIKTRGQQVTLSCSPISGHRSVSWYQQTPGQGLQFLFEYFSETQRNKGNFPGRFSGRQFSNSRSEMNVSTLELGDSALYLCASSPRHLNEKLFFGSGTQLSVL.

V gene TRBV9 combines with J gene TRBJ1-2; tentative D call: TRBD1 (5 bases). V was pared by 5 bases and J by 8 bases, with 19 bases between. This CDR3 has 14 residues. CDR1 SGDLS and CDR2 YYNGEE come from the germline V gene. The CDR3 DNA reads TGTGCCAGCAGGGGAGGCGCAGGGATGAGGGGCTACACCTTC. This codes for CASRGGAGMRGYTF.

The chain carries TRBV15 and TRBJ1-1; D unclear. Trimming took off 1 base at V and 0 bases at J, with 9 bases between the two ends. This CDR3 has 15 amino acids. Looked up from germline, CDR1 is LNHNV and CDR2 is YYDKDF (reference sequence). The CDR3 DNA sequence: TGTGCCACCAGCAGAGGCGGCAGAGTGAACACTGAAGCTTTCTTT. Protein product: CATSRGGRVNTEAFF.

The CDR3 sequence: CASRLRELGTQYF. The CDR3 DNA reads as TGTGCCAGCAGACTAAGGGAGTTGGGTACGCAGTATTTT. The chain joins TRBV7-8 to TRBJ2-3; a weak D match, TRBD2 (5 bases). Trimming removed 6 bases from V and 8 bases from J, with 15 bases in between. Germline V gives CDR1 SGHVS, CDR2 FQNEAQ. This CDR3 has 13 amino acids.

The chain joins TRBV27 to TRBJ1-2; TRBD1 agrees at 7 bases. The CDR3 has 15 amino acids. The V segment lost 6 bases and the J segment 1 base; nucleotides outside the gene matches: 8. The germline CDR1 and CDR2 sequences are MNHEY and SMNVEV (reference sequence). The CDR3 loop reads CASSWDRSFNYGYTF. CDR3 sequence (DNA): TGTGCCAGCAGCTGGGACAGATCCTTTAACTATGGCTACACCTTC.

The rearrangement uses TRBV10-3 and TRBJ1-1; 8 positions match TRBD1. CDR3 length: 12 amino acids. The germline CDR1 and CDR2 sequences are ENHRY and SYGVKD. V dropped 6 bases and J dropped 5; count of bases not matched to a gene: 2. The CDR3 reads CAISGQGTEAFF. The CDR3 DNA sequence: TGTGCCATCAGCGGACAGGGAACTGAAGCTTTCTTT.

The CDR3 protein is CASSPRLAGVGEQYF. CDR3 coding DNA: TGTGCCAGCAGCCCCCGACTAGCGGGAGTCGGAGAGCAGTACTTC. The chain couples TRBV7-2 to TRBJ2-7, with TRBD2 matching 12 bases. V lost 5 bases, J lost 7 bases, and 9 bases stayed unmatched. Germline V CDR1 and CDR2: SGHTA, FQGNSA. This CDR3 is built from 15 residues.

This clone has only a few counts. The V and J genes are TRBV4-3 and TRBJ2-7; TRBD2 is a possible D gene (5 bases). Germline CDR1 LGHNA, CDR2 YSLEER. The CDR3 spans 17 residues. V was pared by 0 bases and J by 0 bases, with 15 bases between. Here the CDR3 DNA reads TGCGCCAGCAGCCAAGATTTCCGAGGGCGAACCTCCTACGAGCAGTACTTC. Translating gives CASSQDFRGRTSYEQYF.

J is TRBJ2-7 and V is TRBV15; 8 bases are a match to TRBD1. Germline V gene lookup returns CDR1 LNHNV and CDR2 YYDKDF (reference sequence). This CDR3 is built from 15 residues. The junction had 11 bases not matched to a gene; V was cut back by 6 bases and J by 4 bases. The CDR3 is CATSLDRGSSYEQYF. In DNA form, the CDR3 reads TGTGCCACCAGTCTCGACAGGGGCTCGTCGTACGAGCAGTACTTC.

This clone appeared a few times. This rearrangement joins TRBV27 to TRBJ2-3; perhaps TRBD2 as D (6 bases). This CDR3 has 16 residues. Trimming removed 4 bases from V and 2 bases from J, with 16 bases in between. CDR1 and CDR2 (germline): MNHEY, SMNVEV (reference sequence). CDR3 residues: CASSSSGEVDTDTQYF. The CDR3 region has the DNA TGTGCCAGCAGTTCGTCGGGAGAGGTGGACACAGATACGCAGTATTTT.

The CDR3 sequence: CAWSDGLADSETQYF. CDR3 sequence (DNA): TGTGCCTGGAGTGACGGACTAGCAGATTCGGAGACCCAGTACTTC. The V gene is TRBV30, the J gene TRBJ2-5, with 8 nucleotides matching TRBD2. The V gene end was trimmed by 1 base and the J gene end by 5 bases; junction bases not matched to a gene: 9. This CDR3 region has 15 residues. Germline V CDR1 and CDR2: GTSNPN, SVGIG (reference sequence).

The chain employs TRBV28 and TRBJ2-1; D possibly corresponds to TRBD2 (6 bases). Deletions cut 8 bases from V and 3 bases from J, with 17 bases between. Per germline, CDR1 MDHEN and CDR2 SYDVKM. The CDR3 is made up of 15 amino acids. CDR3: CASGPRPAGYNEQFF. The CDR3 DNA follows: TGTGCCAGCGGACCTCGTCCAGCGGGCTACAATGAGCAGTTCTTC.

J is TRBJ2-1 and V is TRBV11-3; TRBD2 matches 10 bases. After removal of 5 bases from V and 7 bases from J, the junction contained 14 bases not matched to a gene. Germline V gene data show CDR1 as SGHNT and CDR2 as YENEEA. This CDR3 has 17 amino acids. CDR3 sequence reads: CASSQTQREGPENEQFF. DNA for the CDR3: TGTGCCAGCAGCCAGACTCAGCGGGAGGGTCCGGAAAATGAGCAGTTCTTC.

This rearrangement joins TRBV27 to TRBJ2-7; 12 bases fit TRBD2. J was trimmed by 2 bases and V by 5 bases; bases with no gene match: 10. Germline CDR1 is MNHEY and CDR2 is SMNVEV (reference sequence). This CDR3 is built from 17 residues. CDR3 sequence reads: CASSRGLAGRAAYEQYF. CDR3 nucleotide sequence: TGTGCCAGCAGTAGAGGACTAGCGGGGAGAGCCGCCTACGAGCAGTACTTC.

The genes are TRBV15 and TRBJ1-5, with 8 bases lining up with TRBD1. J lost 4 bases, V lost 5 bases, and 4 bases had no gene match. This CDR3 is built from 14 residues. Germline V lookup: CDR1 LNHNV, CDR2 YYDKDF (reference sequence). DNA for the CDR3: TGTGCCACCAGCGCCGACAGGGGAAATCAGCCCCAGCATTTT. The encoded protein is CATSADRGNQPQHF.